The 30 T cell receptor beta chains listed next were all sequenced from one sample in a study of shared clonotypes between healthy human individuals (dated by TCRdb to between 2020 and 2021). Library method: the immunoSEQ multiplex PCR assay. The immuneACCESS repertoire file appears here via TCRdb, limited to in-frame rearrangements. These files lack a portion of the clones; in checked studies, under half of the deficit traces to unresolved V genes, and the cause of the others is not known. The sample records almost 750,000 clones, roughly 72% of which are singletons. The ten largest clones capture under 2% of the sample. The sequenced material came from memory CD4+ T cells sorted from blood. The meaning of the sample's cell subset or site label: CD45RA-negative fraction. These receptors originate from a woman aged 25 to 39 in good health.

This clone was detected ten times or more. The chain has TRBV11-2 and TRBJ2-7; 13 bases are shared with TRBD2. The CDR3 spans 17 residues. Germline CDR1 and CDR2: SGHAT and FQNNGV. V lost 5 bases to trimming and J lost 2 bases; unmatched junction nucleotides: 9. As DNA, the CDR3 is TGTGCCAGCAGCCCATTGACTAGCGGGAGGCGAGCCTACGAGCAGTACTTC. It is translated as CASSPLTSGRRAYEQYF.

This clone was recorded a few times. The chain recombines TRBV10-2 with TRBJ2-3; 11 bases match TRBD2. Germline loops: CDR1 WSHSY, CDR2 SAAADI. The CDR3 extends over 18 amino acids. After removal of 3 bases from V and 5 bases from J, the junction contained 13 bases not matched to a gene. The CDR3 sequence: CASSEAVGLAGGGDTQYF. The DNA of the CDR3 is TGCGCCAGCAGTGAAGCGGTCGGGCTAGCGGGAGGAGGAGATACGCAGTATTTT.

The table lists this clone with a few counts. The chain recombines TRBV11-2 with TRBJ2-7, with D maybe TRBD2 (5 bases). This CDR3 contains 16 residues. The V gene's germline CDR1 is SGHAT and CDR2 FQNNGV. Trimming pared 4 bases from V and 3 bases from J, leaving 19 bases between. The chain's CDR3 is CASSSRRSGEYYEQYF. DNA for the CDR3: TGTGCCAGCAGCTCTCGTCGTAGTGGGGAGTACTACGAGCAGTACTTC.

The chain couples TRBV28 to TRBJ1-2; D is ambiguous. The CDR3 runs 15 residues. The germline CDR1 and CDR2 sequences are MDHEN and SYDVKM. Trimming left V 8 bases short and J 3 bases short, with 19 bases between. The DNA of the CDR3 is TGTGCCAGCCGGACCCCCACTGAACTGCACTATGGCTACACCTTC. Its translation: CASRTPTELHYGYTF.

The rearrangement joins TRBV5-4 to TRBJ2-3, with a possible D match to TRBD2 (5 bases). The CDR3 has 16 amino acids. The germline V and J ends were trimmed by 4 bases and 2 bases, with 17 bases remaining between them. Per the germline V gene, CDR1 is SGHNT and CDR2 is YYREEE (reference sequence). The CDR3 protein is CASSGRTAADTDTQYF. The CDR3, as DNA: TGTGCCAGCAGCGGCCGAACAGCGGCTGACACAGATACGCAGTATTTT.

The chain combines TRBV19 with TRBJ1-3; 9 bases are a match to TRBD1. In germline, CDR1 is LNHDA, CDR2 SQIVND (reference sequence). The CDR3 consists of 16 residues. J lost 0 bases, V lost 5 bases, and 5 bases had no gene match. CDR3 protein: CASSPPTGGSGNTIYF. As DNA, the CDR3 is TGTGCCAGTAGTCCCCCGACAGGGGGCTCTGGAAACACCATATATTTT.

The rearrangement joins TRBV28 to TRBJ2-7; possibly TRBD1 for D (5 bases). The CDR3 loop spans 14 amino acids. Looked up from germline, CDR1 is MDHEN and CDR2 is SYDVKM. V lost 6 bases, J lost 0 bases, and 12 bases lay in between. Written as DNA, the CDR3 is TGTGCCAGCAGGATACAGGAGAGCTCCTACGAGCAGTACTTC. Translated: CASRIQESSYEQYF.

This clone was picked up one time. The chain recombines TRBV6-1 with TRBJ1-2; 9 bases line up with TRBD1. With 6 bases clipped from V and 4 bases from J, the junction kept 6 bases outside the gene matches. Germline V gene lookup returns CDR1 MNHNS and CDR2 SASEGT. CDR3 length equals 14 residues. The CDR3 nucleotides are TGTGCCAGCAGACCTCCGGGACAGGGCTATGGCTACACCTTC. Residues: CASRPPGQGYGYTF.

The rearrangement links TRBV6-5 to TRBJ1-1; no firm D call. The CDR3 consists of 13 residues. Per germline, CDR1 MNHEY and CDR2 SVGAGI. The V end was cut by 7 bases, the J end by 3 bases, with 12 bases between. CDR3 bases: TGTGCCAGCACCCGTGGCATCCACACTGAAGCTTTCTTT. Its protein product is CASTRGIHTEAFF.

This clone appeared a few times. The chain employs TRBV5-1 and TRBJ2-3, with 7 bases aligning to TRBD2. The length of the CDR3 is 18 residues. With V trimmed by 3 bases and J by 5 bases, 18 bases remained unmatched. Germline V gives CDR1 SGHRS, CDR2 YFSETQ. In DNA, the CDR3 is TGCGCCAGCAGCTGGACCCCCCCGGGCGGGAGTGGAGTAGATACGCAGTATTTT. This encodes CASSWTPPGGSGVDTQYF.

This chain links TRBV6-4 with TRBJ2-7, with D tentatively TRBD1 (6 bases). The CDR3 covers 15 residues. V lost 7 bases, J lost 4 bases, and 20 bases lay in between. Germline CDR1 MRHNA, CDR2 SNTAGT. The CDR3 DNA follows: TGTGCCAGCATTCACCGGGACAAAACTATTTACGAGCAGTACTTC. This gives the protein CASIHRDKTIYEQYF.

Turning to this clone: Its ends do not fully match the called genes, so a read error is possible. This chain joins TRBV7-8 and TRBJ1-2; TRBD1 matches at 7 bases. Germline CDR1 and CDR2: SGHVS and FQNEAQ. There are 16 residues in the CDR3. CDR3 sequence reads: CASSILDQGENSVRSF. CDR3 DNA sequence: TGTGCCAGCAGCATCTTGGACCAGGGGGAGAATTCCGTCCGGAGCTTC.

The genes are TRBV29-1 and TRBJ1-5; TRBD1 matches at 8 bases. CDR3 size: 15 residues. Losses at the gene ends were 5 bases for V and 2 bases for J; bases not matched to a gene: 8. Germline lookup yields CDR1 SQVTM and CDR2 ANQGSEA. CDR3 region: CSVSSGGRGNQPQHF. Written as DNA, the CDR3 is TGCAGCGTTTCCTCAGGGGGCCGGGGCAATCAGCCCCAGCATTTT.

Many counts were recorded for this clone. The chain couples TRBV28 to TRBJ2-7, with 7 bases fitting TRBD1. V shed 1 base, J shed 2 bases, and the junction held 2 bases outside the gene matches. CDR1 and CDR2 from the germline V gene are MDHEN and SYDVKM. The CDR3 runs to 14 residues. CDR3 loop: CASSLYRGPYEQYF. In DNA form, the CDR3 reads TGTGCCAGCAGTTTATACAGGGGTCCCTACGAGCAGTACTTC. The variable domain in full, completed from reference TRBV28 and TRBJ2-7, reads DVKVTQSSRYLVKRTGEKVFLECVQDMDHENMFWYRQDPGLGLRLIYFSYDVKMKEKGDIPEGYSVSREKKERFSLILESASTNQTSMYLCASSLYRGPYEQYFGPGTRLTVT.

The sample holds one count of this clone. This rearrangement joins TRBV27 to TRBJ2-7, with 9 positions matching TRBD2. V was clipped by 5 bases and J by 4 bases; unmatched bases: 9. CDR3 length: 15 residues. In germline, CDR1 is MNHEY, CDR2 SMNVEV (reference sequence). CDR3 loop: CASSRALSGRYEQYF. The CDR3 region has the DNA TGTGCCAGCAGTCGTGCATTGAGCGGGAGGTACGAGCAGTACTTC.

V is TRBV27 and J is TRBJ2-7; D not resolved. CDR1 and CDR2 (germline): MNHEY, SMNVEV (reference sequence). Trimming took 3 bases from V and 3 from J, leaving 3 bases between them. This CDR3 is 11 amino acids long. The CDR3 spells CASSFLYEQYF. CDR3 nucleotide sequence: TGTGCCAGCAGTTTCCTCTACGAGCAGTACTTC.

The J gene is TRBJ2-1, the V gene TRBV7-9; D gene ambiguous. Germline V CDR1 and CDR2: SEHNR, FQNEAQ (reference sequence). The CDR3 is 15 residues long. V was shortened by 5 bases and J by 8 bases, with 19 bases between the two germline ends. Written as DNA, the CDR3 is TGTGCCAGCAGCCTAACGGATGGCCCTTTCGATGAGCAGTTCTTC. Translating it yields CASSLTDGPFDEQFF.

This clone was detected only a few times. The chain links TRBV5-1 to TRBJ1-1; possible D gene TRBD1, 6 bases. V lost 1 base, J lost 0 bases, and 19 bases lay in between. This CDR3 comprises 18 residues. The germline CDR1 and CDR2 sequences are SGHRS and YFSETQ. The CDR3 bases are TGCGCCAGCAGCTTGATTCCCGGGGGCGCCGGAATGAACACTGAAGCTTTCTTT. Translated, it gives CASSLIPGGAGMNTEAFF.

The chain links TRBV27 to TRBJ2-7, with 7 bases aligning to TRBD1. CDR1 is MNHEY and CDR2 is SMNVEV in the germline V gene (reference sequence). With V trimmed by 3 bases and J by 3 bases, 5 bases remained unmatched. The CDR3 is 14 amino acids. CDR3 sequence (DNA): TGTGCCAGCAGTTTGGCCGGGACAGTCTACGAGCAGTACTTC. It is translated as CASSLAGTVYEQYF.

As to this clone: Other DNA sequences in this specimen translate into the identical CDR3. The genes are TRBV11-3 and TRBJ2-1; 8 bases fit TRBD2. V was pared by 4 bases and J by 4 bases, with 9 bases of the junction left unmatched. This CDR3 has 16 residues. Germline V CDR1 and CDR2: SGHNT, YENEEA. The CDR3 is CASSSSGSGGYNEQFF. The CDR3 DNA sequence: TGTGCCAGCAGCTCTTCGGGAAGCGGGGGTTACAATGAGCAGTTCTTC.

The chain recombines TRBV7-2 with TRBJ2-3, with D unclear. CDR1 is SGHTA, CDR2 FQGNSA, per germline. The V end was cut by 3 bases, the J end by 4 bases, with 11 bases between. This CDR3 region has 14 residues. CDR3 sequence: CASSFRSQADTQYF. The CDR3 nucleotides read TGTGCCAGCAGCTTCCGATCCCAGGCAGATACGCAGTATTTT. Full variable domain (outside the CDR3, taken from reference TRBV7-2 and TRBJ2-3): GAGVSQSPSNKVTEKGKDVELRCDPISGHTALYWYRQSLGQGLEFLIYFQGNSAPDKSGLPSDRFSAERTGGSVSTLTIQRTQQEDSAVYLCASSFRSQADTQYFGPGTRLTVL.

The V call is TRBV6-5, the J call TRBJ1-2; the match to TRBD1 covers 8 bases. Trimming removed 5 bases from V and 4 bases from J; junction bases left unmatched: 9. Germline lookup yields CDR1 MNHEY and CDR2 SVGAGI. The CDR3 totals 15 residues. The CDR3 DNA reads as TGTGCCAGCAGTCCCCAAGGACAGGGAGGCTATGGCTACACCTTC. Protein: CASSPQGQGGYGYTF.

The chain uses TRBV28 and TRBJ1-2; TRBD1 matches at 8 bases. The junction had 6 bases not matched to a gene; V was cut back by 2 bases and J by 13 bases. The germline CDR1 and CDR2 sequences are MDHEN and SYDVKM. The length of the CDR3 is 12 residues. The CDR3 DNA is TGTGCCAGCAGTTTAGCAGCAGGGGGCGCCACCTTC. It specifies CASSLAAGGATF.

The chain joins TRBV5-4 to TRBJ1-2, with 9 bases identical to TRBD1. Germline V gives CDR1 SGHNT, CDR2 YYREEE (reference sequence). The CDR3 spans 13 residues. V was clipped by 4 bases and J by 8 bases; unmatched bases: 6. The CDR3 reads CASSIGTGRGYTF. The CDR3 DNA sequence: TGTGCCAGCAGCATAGGGACAGGGCGAGGCTACACCTTC.

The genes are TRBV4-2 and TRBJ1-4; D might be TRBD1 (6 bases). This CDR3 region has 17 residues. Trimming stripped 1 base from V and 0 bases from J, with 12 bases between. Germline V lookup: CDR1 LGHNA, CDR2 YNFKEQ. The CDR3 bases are TGTGCCAGCAGCCAAGTGGGAAGGACAGCAACTAATGAAAAACTGTTTTTT. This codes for CASSQVGRTATNEKLFF.

The CDR3 region is CASKQGAITEAFF. The DNA of the CDR3 is TGTGCCAGTAAGCAGGGGGCGATCACTGAAGCTTTCTTT. This chain links TRBV28 with TRBJ1-1, with 8 bases matching TRBD1. The CDR3 has 13 residues. Germline CDR1 MDHEN, CDR2 SYDVKM. The V gene end was trimmed by 9 bases and the J gene end by 4 bases; junction bases not matched to a gene: 7.

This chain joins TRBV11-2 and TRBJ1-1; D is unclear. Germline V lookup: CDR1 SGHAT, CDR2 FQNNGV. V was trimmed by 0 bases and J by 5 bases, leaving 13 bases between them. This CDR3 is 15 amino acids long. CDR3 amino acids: CASSLDFGRRTEAFF. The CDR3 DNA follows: TGTGCCAGCAGCTTAGATTTCGGGAGGAGGACTGAAGCTTTCTTT.

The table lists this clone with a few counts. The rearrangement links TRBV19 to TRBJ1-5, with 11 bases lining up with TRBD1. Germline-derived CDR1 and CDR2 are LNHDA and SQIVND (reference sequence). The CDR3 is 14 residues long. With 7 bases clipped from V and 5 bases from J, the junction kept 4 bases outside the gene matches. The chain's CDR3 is CASTGTGGHQPQHF. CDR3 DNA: TGTGCCAGTACCGGGACAGGGGGACATCAGCCCCAGCATTTT. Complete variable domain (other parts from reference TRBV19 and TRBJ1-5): DGGITQSPKYLFRKEGQNVTLSCEQNLNHDAMYWYRQDPGQGLRLIYYSQIVNDFQKGDIAEGYSVSREKKESFPLTVTSAQKNPTAFYLCASTGTGGHQPQHFGDGTRLSIL.

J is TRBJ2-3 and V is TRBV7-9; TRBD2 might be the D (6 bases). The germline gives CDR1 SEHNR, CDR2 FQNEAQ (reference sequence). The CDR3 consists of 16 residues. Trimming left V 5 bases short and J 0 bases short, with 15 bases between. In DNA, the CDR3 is TGTGCCAGCAGCCGAGGGACTGGCGCTAGCACAGATACGCAGTATTTT. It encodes CASSRGTGASTDTQYF.

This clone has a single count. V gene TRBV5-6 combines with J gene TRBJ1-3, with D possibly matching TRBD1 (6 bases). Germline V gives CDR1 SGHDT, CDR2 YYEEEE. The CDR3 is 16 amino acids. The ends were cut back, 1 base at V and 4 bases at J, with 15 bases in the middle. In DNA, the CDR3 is TGTGCCAGCAGCTTGTACCTCAGGACAGTGGGAAACACCATATATTTT. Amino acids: CASSLYLRTVGNTIYF.